The T cell receptor (beta chain) under discussion was sequenced for a study of cytomegalovirus exposure and HLA in healthy donors. Findings and limits, study-wide: Most observed TCR sequences were rare, whereas some public TCRs were detected in many donors.

V was trimmed by 5 bases and J by 3 bases, leaving 8 bases between them. The CDR3 consists of 12 residues. In germline, CDR1 is SGHNT, CDR2 YENEEA. Regarding this clone: As yet, its antigen is unknown.

The PCR had 60 Vbeta and 13 Jbeta primers. Some clones are missing from TCRdb's copy, which holds only in-frame ones; the method was immunoSEQ multiplex PCR. The table includes roughly 150,000 clones, 70% to 80% detected once. The source material was PBMCs. The rearrangement joins TRBV11-3 to TRBJ2-7; D is unclear. This sequence was found in a woman aged 40 to 50 in good health and CMV-seronegative. CDR3 sequence: CASSRNNYEQYF. The CDR3 DNA sequence: TGTGCCAGCAGCCGCAACAACTACGAGCAGTACTTC.